The 18 T cell receptor beta chains below all came from one sample that was sequenced in a study of PD-1 blockade in mismatch repair-deficient tumors. The assay was immunoSEQ multiplex PCR, and TCRdb's table has in-frame clones only and misses some. There are 45,000 to 55,000 clones in the sample; over 70% occur only once, and approximately 8.4% lies in the top ten. The sequencing used peripheral blood, collected about 4.5 months after starting pembrolizumab. These receptors all stem from an adult with mismatch repair-deficient cancer.

The V call is TRBV9, the J call TRBJ2-7; 8 positions agree with TRBD1. The length of the CDR3 is 14 residues. J gave up 7 bases and V 0 bases, and 6 bases lay outside the gene matches. The germline V gene has CDR1 SGDLS and CDR2 YYNGEE. The CDR3 DNA reads TGTGCCAGCAGCGTAGAGGCCAGGGGGCGAGAGCAGTACTTC. This encodes CASSVEARGREQYF. The full variable domain, with the rest looked up from reference TRBV9 and TRBJ2-7, is DSGVTQTPKHLITATGQRVTLRCSPRSGDLSVYWYQQSLDQGLQFLIQYYNGEERAKGNILERFSAQQFPDLHSELNLSSLELGDSALYFCASSVEARGREQYFGPGTRLTVT.

This clone appeared once. V and J are TRBV5-1 and TRBJ1-2; 11 nucleotides match TRBD1. After removal of 0 bases from V and 4 bases from J, the junction contained 5 bases not matched to a gene. CDR3 size: 16 residues. Germline CDR1 SGHRS, CDR2 YFSETQ. The CDR3 nucleotides read TGCGCCAGCAGCTTGGAATCCGGGACAGGGGGCTATGGCTACACCTTC. It encodes CASSLESGTGGYGYTF.

The rearrangement links TRBV14 to TRBJ2-7, with a weak D call TRBD2 (5 bases). V gave up 4 bases and J gave up 3 bases, with 13 bases separating them. Per germline, CDR1 SGHDN and CDR2 FVKESK. This CDR3 comprises 14 residues. CDR3: CASSPGLVLYEQYF. In DNA, the CDR3 is TGTGCCAGCAGCCCAGGACTGGTTCTCTACGAGCAGTACTTC. The entire variable domain, with the rest obtained from reference TRBV14 and TRBJ2-7, is as follows: EAGVTQFPSHSVIEKGQTVTLRCDPISGHDNLYWYRRVMGKEIKFLLHFVKESKQDESGMPNNRFLAERTGGTYSTLKVQPAELEDSGVYFCASSPGLVLYEQYFGPGTRLTVT.

This chain connects TRBV5-5 to TRBJ2-7; tentatively, D is TRBD1 (5 bases). V was trimmed by 1 base and J by 2 bases, leaving 10 bases between them. The CDR3 sequence is 14 residues long. Per the germline V gene, CDR1 is SGHKS and CDR2 is YYEKEE (reference sequence). The CDR3 bases are TGTGCCAGCAGCTTGCAGGGTCTGCCCTACGAGCAGTACTTC. This sequence encodes CASSLQGLPYEQYF.

This rearrangement joins TRBV5-1 to TRBJ2-3, with 10 nucleotides matching TRBD2. Germline V gene data show CDR1 as SGHRS and CDR2 as YFSETQ. The CDR3 spans 16 residues. V gave up 3 bases and J gave up 0 bases; unmatched junction bases: 4. The CDR3 reads CASSSLAGLSTDTQYF. As DNA, the CDR3 is TGCGCCAGCAGCTCACTAGCGGGGCTTAGCACAGATACGCAGTATTTT.

The rearrangement links TRBV6-5 to TRBJ2-1; 13 bases fit TRBD2. The CDR3 has 15 residues. V dropped 7 bases and J dropped 7; count of bases not matched to a gene: 7. Germline assignment: CDR1 MNHEY and CDR2 SVGAGI. This chain's CDR3 is CASTLPTSGRNEQFF. In nucleotides, the CDR3 is TGTGCCAGCACCCTACCGACTAGCGGGAGGAATGAGCAGTTCTTC.

The genes are TRBV7-9 and TRBJ1-2, with 9 bases fitting TRBD1. With 7 bases clipped from V and 14 bases from J, the junction kept 14 bases outside the gene matches. Germline V gene data show CDR1 as SEHNR and CDR2 as FQNEAQ (reference sequence). The CDR3 sequence is 13 residues long. DNA for the CDR3: TGTGCCAGCAACACCGGGACAGGGAGTGTGGCGACCTTC. Translation gives CASNTGTGSVATF. The full variable domain, with the rest looked up from reference TRBV7-9 and TRBJ1-2, is DTGVSQNPRHKITKRGQNVTFRCDPISEHNRLYWYRQTLGQGPEFLTYFQNEAQLEKSRLLSDRFSAERPKGSFSTLEIQRTEQGDSAMYLCASNTGTGSVATFGSGTRLTVV.

The chain combines TRBV28 with TRBJ2-7; D may be TRBD2 (5 bases). Germline CDR1 MDHEN, CDR2 SYDVKM. Trimming left V 1 base short and J 6 bases short, with 10 bases between. The CDR3 is 13 amino acids. CDR3 residues: CASSLFGSGEQYF. As DNA, the CDR3 is TGTGCCAGCAGTTTATTTGGGAGCGGCGAGCAGTACTTC.

This chain uses TRBV30 with TRBJ1-2; D gene unclear. Trimming cost V 3 bases and J 2 bases, with 10 bases left between them. CDR1 and CDR2 (germline): GTSNPN, SVGIG (reference sequence). This CDR3 has 13 residues. The chain's CDR3 is CAWSAQRNYGYTF. Here the CDR3 DNA reads TGTGCCTGGAGCGCGCAAAGGAACTATGGCTACACCTTC.

J is TRBJ2-2 and V is TRBV29-1, with D perhaps TRBD1 (6 bases). Trimming took 7 bases from V and 5 from J, leaving 20 bases between them. The CDR3 is 15 amino acids. The germline CDR1 and CDR2 sequences are SQVTM and ANQGSEA. The CDR3 coding sequence is TGCAGCGCTGGGGACACAGAAATATTGACCGGGGAGCTGTTTTTT. This encodes CSAGDTEILTGELFF.

The J gene is TRBJ2-1, the V gene TRBV9, with a weak D call TRBD2 (5 bases). V was pared by 3 bases and J by 8 bases, with 24 bases between. The CDR3 has 17 residues. Per germline, CDR1 SGDLS and CDR2 YYNGEE. CDR3 region: CASSESSWGDGYHEQFF. CDR3 DNA: TGTGCCAGCAGCGAATCATCCTGGGGAGACGGATATCATGAGCAGTTCTTC.

The chain uses TRBV18 and TRBJ2-2; 11 positions agree with TRBD1. V lost 5 bases, J lost 4 bases, and 3 bases stayed unmatched. The CDR3 length is 15 residues. Germline V gene sequence: CDR1 KGHSH, CDR2 LQKENI. CDR3 sequence: CASSSGTGGTGELFF. The CDR3 DNA reads TGTGCCAGCTCATCCGGGACAGGGGGCACCGGGGAGCTGTTTTTT.

The V call is TRBV27, the J call TRBJ2-1; 12 bases map to TRBD2. With V trimmed by 8 bases and J by 8 bases, 19 bases remained unmatched. The CDR3 consists of 18 residues. CDR1 and CDR2 (germline): MNHEY, SMNVEV (reference sequence). The CDR3 reads CASQAGGFLTSGSYEQFF. The CDR3 DNA reads as TGTGCCAGCCAGGCAGGGGGCTTCTTGACTAGCGGGAGTTATGAGCAGTTCTTC.

The chain joins TRBV11-3 to TRBJ2-2, with D uncertain. With 0 bases removed from V and 7 bases from J, the gap between germline ends came to 6 bases. The length of the CDR3 is 13 residues. Germline-derived CDR1 and CDR2 are SGHNT and YENEEA. CDR3 sequence reads: CASSLDRYGELFF. The CDR3 nucleotides read TGTGCCAGCAGCTTAGATCGTTACGGGGAGCTGTTTTTT. The full variable domain, rest sourced from reference TRBV11-3 and TRBJ2-2, is EAGVVQSPRYKIIEKKQPVAFWCNPISGHNTLYWYLQNLGQGPELLIRYENEEAVDDSQLPKDRFSAERLKGVDSTLKIQPAELGDSAVYLCASSLDRYGELFFGEGSRLTVL.

V and J are TRBV29-1 and TRBJ2-1, with a weak D call TRBD2 (6 bases). The CDR3 is made up of 13 amino acids. V lost 4 bases and J lost 7, with 14 bases in between. Germline V gene lookup returns CDR1 SQVTM and CDR2 ANQGSEA. The CDR3 bases are TGCAGCGTTGTTGGAGGGTCTGGGAATGAGCAGTTCTTC. Translated, it gives CSVVGGSGNEQFF.

This chain uses TRBV11-2 with TRBJ1-5; TRBD1 matches at 8 bases. The junction had 5 bases not matched to a gene; V was cut back by 0 bases and J by 7 bases. The germline V gene encodes CDR1 SGHAT and CDR2 FQNNGV. This CDR3 spans 15 amino acids. CDR3 sequence: CASSLDLTGGQPQHF. DNA of the CDR3: TGTGCCAGCAGCTTAGATTTAACAGGGGGGCAGCCCCAGCATTTT.

This chain links TRBV7-9 with TRBJ2-5, with D possibly matching TRBD2 (7 bases). The CDR3 loop spans 13 amino acids. V was clipped by 6 bases and J by 7 bases, with 15 bases between them. Germline CDR1 reads SEHNR; CDR2 reads FQNEAQ (reference sequence). CDR3 loop: CASSPNREGTQYF. The CDR3 bases are TGTGCCAGCAGTCCCAACAGGGAGGGGACCCAGTACTTC.

V usage is TRBV11-2 and J usage is TRBJ1-1; 10 nucleotides align to TRBD1. Germline values: CDR1 SGHAT, CDR2 FQNNGV. There are 18 residues in the CDR3. V lost 1 base to trimming and J lost 3 bases; unmatched junction nucleotides: 11. CDR3: CASSLAPAGTGVDTEAFF. CDR3 nucleotides: TGTGCCAGCAGCTTAGCGCCGGCCGGGACAGGGGTGGACACTGAAGCTTTCTTT.